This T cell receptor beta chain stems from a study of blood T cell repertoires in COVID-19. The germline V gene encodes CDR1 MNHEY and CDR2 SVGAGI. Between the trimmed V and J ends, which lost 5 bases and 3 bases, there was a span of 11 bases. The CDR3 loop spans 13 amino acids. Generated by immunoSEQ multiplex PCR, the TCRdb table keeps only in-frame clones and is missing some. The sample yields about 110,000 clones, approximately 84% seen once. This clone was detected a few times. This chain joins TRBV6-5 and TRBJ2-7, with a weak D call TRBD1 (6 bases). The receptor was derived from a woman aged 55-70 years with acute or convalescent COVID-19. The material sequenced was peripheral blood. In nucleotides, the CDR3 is TGTGCCAGCAGTAAACGGGACATCTACGAGCAGTACTTC. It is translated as CASSKRDIYEQYF.